The sequence of this TCR beta chain was determined in a study of CXCR3-negative and CXCR3-positive naive CD8 T cells. A word on this clonotype: Its antigen is not known.

The CDR3 loop spans 15 amino acids. Germline V CDR1 and CDR2: LGHNA, YNFKEQ. The authors prepared UMI-labeled TRB cDNA libraries by 5' RACE. TCRdb re-analyzed the 5' RACE reads; it lists each CDR3 protein once, without DNA. Its table records about 120,000 distinct CDR3 sequences. Whole-study results and caveats: CXCR3 expression partially decreased after cryopreservation; most assays used fresh PBMCs.

Every CD8+ subset sample held some 300,000 flow-sorted cells, done in triplicate. Naive CD8+ T cells carried a CD45RO-CCR7+CD27+CD95- phenotype. What was sequenced was naive CXCR3- CD8+ T cells from blood. Specified subset: CD45RO-CCR7+CD27+CD95- naive CD8+ T cells lacking CXCR3 (TNR3-). J is TRBJ2-7 and V is TRBV4-2; TCRdb returns TRBD1, unconfirmable since there is no DNA. This TCR was sampled from a human donor in good health. Some clones in this sample may be carry-over from other donors' samples. Here the CDR3 reads CASSESTGIVNEQYF.